What follows describes a single TCR beta chain. Antigen specificity is unknown. A much larger clone sits a single nucleotide away, making a read error possible. The data stem from a study of tumor-infiltrating lymphocytes in primary liver carcinoma. Background on the study: Patients, male and female, were 30 to 69 years old. The study obtained roughly 3.5 to 7.5 million productive TCRbeta reads per sample, similar across tissue types. Study-level points and caveats: Being bulk and unsorted, samples allowed no CD4+ and CD8+ repertoire comparison. When set against blood, tumors had a significantly higher top-250-clone fraction (p = 0.039).

A constant-region primer primed TCR beta cDNA synthesis from 500 ng of total RNA. Nested multiplex PCR, run for three rounds with slightly modified ARM-PCR, yielded TCR beta libraries. Primers for the first two PCR rounds were TRBV1-TRBV30 forward primers and a C-beta reverse primer (roughly 10 cycles per round). From the multiplex PCR reads, TCRdb called clonotypes with MiXCR, one entry per CDR3 protein. Here the sample spans approximately 340,000 distinct CDR3 sequences, around 60% being singletons. RNA isolated from unsorted whole blood supplied the blood RNA, with germline DNA also extracted. The CDR3 has 14 residues. V was trimmed by 5 bases and J by 4 bases, leaving 18 bases between them. The germline CDR1 and CDR2 sequences are SQVTM and ANQGSEA.

This TCR derives from a middle-aged man with primary liver carcinoma and hepatitis B virus infection. The sequencing sample was made of peripheral blood. The chain employs TRBV29-1 and TRBJ2-7; maybe TRBD2 (6 bases). This CDR3 reads CSVSKPGATYEQYF. As DNA, the CDR3 is TGCAGCGTTAGTAAGCCGGGAGCGACTTACGAGCAGTACTTC.